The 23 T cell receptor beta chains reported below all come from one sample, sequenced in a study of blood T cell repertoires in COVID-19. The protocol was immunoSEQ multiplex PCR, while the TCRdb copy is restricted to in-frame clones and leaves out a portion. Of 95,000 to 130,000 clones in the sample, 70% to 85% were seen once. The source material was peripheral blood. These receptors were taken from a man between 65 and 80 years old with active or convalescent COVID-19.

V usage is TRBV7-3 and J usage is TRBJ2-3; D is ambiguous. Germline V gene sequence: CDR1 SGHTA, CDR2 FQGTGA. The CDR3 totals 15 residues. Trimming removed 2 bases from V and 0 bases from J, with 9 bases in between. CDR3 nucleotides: TGTGCCAGCAGCTTAGATTCCAGTAGCACAGATACGCAGTATTTT. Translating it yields CASSLDSSSTDTQYF.

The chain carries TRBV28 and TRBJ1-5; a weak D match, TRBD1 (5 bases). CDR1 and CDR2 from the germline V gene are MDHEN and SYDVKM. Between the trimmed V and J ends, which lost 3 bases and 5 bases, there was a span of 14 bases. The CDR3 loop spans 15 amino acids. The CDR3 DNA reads TGTGCCAGCAGTTTCGGGGGTTCAAGGGATCAGCCCCAGCATTTT. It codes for CASSFGGSRDQPQHF.

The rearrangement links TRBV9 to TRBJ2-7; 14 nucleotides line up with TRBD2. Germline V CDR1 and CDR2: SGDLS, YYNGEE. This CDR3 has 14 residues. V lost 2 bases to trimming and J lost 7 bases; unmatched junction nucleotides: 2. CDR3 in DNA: TGTGCCAGCAGCGTCGGGACTAGCGGGAGAGAGCAGTACTTC. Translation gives CASSVGTSGREQYF.

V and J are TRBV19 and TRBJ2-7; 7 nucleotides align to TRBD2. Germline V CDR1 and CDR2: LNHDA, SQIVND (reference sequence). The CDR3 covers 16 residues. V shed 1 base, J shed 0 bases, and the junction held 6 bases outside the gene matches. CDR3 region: CASSIVASGVSYEQYF. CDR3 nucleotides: TGTGCCAGTAGTATAGTGGCTAGCGGCGTCTCCTACGAGCAGTACTTC.

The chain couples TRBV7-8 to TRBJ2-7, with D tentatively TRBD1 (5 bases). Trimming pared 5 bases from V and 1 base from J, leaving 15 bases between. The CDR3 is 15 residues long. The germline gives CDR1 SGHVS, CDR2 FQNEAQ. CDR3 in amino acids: CASSPRAALSYEQYF. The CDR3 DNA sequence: TGTGCCAGCAGCCCCAGGGCGGCACTTTCCTACGAGCAGTACTTC.

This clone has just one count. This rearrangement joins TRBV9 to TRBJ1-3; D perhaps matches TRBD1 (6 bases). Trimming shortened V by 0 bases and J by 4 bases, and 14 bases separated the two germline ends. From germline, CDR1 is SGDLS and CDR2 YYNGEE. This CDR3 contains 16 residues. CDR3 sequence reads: CASSVVSGGAGNTIYF. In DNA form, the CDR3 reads TGTGCCAGCAGCGTAGTGTCGGGGGGCGCAGGAAACACCATATATTTT.

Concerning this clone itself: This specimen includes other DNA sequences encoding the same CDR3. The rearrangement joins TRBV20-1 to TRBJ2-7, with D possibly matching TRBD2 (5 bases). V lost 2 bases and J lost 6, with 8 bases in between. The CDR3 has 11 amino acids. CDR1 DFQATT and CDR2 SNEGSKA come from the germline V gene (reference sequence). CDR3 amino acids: CSARSGFEQYF. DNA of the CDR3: TGCAGTGCTAGATCGGGGTTCGAGCAGTACTTC.

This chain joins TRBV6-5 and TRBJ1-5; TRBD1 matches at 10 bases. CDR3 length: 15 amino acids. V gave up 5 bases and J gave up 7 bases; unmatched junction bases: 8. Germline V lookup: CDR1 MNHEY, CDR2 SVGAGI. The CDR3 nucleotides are TGTGCCAGCAGTCCACAGGGACAGGGGAAGCAGCCCCAGCATTTT. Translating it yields CASSPQGQGKQPQHF.

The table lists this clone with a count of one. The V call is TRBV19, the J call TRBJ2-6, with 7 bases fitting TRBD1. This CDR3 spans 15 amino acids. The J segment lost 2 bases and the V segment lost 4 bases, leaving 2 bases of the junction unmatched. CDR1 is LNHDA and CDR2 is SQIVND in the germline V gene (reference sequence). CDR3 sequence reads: CASSTTGTGANVLTF. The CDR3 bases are TGTGCCAGTAGTACGACAGGGACTGGGGCCAACGTCCTGACTTTC.

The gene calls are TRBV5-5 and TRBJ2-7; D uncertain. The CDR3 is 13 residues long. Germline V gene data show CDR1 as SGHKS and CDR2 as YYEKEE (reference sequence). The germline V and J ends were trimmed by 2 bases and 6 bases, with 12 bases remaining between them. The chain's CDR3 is CASSFRAPLEQYF. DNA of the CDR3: TGTGCCAGCAGCTTCCGCGCCCCTCTCGAGCAGTACTTC.

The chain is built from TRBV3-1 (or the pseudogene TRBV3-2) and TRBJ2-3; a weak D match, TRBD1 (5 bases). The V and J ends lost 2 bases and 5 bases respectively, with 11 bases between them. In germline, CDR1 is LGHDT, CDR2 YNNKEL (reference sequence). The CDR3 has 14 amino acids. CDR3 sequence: CASSQFQGKDTQYF. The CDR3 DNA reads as TGTGCCAGCAGCCAATTTCAGGGTAAAGATACGCAGTATTTT.

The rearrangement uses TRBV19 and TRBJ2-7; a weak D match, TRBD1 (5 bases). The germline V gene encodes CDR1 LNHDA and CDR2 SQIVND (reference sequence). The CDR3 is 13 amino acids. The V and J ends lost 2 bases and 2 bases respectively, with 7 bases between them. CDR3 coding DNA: TGTGCCAGTAGTATAACAGGTACCTACGAGCAGTACTTC. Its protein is CASSITGTYEQYF. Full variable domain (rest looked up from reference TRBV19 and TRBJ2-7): DGGITQSPKYLFRKEGQNVTLSCEQNLNHDAMYWYRQDPGQGLRLIYYSQIVNDFQKGDIAEGYSVSREKKESFPLTVTSAQKNPTAFYLCASSITGTYEQYFGPGTRLTVT.

The DNA of the CDR3 is TGTGCCAGCTCCCCCATGGACAGCCAACTCGGAGAGACCCAGTACTTC. Its translation is CASSPMDSQLGETQYF. The chain couples TRBV18 to TRBJ2-5; a weak D match, TRBD1 (6 bases). The CDR3 has 16 amino acids. Trimming took 6 bases from V and 4 from J, leaving 21 bases between them. Germline CDR1 is KGHSH and CDR2 is LQKENI.

CDR3 in DNA: TGTGCCAGCAAGGGGGCTACCTCCTACAATGAGCAGTTCTTC. Translating it yields CASKGATSYNEQFF. The chain combines TRBV2 with TRBJ2-1; 7 positions match TRBD1. The CDR3 sequence is 14 residues long. Germline V gene data show CDR1 as SNHLY and CDR2 as FYNNEI. The V gene end was trimmed by 7 bases and the J gene end by 0 bases; junction bases not matched to a gene: 3.

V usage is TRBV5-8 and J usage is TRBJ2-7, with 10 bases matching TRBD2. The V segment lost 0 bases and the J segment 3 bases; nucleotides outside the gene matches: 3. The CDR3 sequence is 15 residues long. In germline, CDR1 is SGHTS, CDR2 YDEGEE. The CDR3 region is CASSLARTSGYEQYF. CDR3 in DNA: TGTGCCAGCAGCTTGGCCAGGACTAGCGGCTACGAGCAGTACTTC. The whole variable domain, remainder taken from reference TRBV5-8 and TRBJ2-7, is EAGVTQSPTHLIKTRGQQATLRCSPISGHTSVYWYQQALGLGLQFLLWYDEGEERNRGNFPPRFSGRQFPNYSSELNVNALELEDSALYLCASSLARTSGYEQYFGPGTRLTVT.

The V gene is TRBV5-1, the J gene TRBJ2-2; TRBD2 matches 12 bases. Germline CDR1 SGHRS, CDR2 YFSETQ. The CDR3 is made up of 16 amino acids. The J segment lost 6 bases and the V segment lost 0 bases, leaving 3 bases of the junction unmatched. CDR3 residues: CASSLVTSGSAGELFF. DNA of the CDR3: TGCGCCAGCAGCTTGGTGACTAGCGGGAGTGCCGGGGAGCTGTTTTTT.

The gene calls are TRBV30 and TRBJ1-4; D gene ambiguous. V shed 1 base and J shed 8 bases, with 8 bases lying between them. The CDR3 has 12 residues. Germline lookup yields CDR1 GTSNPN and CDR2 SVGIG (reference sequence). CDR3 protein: CAWSATQEKLFF. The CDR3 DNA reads TGTGCCTGGAGTGCAACGCAGGAAAAACTGTTTTTT. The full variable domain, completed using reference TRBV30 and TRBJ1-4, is SQTIHQWPATLVQPVGSPLSLECTVEGTSNPNLYWYRQAAGRGLQLLFYSVGIGQISSEVPQNLSASRPQDRQFILSSKKLLLSDSGFYLCAWSATQEKLFFGSGTQLSVL.

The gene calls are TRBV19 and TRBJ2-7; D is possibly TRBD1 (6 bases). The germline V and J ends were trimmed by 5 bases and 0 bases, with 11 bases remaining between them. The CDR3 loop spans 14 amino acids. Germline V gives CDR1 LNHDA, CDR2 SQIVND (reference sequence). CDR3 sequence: CASSLDRTSYEQYF. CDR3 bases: TGTGCCAGTAGTTTGGACAGAACCTCCTACGAGCAGTACTTC.

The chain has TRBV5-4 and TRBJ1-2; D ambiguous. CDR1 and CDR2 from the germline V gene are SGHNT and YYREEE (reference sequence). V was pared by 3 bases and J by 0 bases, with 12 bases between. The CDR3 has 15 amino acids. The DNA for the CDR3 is TGTGCCAGCAGCTCAGTGACACGAGCTAACTATGGCTACACCTTC. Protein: CASSSVTRANYGYTF.

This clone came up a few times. For the CDR3, the DNA is TGTGCCAGCAGTTTCAAACCGGACACCATATATTTT. Amino acids: CASSFKPDTIYF. J is TRBJ1-3 and V is TRBV12-3 or TRBV12-4; no reliable D call. V was shortened by 3 bases and J by 8 bases, with 8 bases between the two germline ends. The CDR3 spans 12 residues.

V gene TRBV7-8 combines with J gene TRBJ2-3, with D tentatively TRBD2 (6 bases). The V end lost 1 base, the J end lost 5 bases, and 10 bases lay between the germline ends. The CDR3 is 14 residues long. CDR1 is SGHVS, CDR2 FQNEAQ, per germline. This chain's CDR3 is CASSLGGVGDTQYF. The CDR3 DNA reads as TGTGCCAGCAGCTTAGGGGGGGTTGGAGATACGCAGTATTTT.

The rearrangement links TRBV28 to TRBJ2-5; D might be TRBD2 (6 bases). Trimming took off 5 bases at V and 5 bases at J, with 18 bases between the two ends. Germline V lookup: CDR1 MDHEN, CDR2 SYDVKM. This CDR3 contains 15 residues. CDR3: CASSGRGGGPETQYF. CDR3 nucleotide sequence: TGTGCCAGCAGTGGAAGGGGCGGAGGGCCCGAGACCCAGTACTTC.

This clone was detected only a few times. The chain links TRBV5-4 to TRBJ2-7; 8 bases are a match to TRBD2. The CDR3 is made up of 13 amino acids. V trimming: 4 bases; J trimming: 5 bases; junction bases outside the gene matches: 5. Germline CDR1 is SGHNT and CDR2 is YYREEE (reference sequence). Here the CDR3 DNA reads TGTGCCAGCAGCCCTTCCGGGAGGGACGAGCAGTACTTC. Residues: CASSPSGRDEQYF.